The 10 T cell receptor beta chains below all came from one sample that was sequenced in a study of blood T cell repertoires in COVID-19. Method: immunoSEQ multiplex PCR; TCRdb's copy keeps in-frame clones and lacks some. The sample shows 200,000 or so clones, under 85% of them seen only once. The sequencing input was peripheral blood. These receptors came from a man aged 55 to 69 with active or convalescent COVID-19.

The rearrangement links TRBV30 to TRBJ2-3, with D maybe TRBD2 (6 bases). Germline V gene sequence: CDR1 GTSNPN, CDR2 SVGIG (reference sequence). The CDR3 is 16 amino acids. Trimming left V 0 bases short and J 0 bases short, with 13 bases between. CDR3 loop: CAWSVRLAMSTDTQYF. The CDR3 DNA reads TGTGCCTGGAGTGTCCGGCTAGCGATGAGCACAGATACGCAGTATTTT.

This clone is a singleton in its sample. The chain is built from TRBV11-3 and TRBJ2-3; 7 bases map to TRBD2. CDR1 and CDR2 (germline): SGHNT, YENEEA. The V and J ends lost 1 base and 1 base, in that order; junction bases with no gene match: 5. The CDR3 is made up of 16 amino acids. The CDR3 loop reads CASSLVVAGGTDTQYF. In nucleotides, the CDR3 is TGTGCCAGCAGCTTAGTGGTAGCGGGTGGCACAGATACGCAGTATTTT. Together with reference TRBV11-3 and TRBJ2-3, the CDR3 gives the full variable domain: EAGVVQSPRYKIIEKKQPVAFWCNPISGHNTLYWYLQNLGQGPELLIRYENEEAVDDSQLPKDRFSAERLKGVDSTLKIQPAELGDSAVYLCASSLVVAGGTDTQYFGPGTRLTVL.

The genes are TRBV5-1 and TRBJ1-1, with unresolved D. The CDR3 sequence is 13 residues long. V lost 3 bases to trimming and J lost 3 bases, with 9 bases between them. Germline loops: CDR1 SGHRS, CDR2 YFSETQ. This CDR3 reads CASSYQSDTEAFF. In nucleotides, the CDR3 is TGCGCCAGCAGCTATCAGAGCGACACTGAAGCTTTCTTT.

The chain couples TRBV18 to TRBJ1-4; no clear D. The V and J ends lost 6 bases and 16 bases respectively, with 21 bases between them. Germline values: CDR1 KGHSH, CDR2 LQKENI. The CDR3 has 13 residues. The DNA of the CDR3 is TGTGCCAGCTCGCTCCAGGAGGGAAGGCATTCGTTTTTT. Residues: CASSLQEGRHSFF.

The rearrangement joins TRBV13 to TRBJ2-7; TRBD2 matches at 13 bases. Germline V gene lookup returns CDR1 PRHDT and CDR2 FYEKMQ (reference sequence). The CDR3 runs 15 residues. With 4 bases clipped from V and 5 bases from J, the junction kept 5 bases outside the gene matches. The CDR3, as DNA: TGTGCCAGCAGCTACATAGGACTAGCGGGAGACGAGCAGTACTTC. Protein: CASSYIGLAGDEQYF.

The chain combines TRBV7-9 with TRBJ1-3, with unresolved D. V was pared by 5 bases and J by 4 bases, with 12 bases between. The V gene's germline CDR1 is SEHNR and CDR2 FQNEAQ (reference sequence). CDR3 length: 14 residues. CDR3 residues: CASSHAGVGNTIYF. In DNA form, the CDR3 reads TGTGCCAGCAGCCACGCGGGCGTCGGAAACACCATATATTTT.

The V gene is TRBV3-1 (or the pseudogene TRBV3-2), the J gene TRBJ2-5, with a tentative D call TRBD2 (7 bases). CDR1 is LGHDT, CDR2 YNNKEL, per germline (reference sequence). This CDR3 spans 16 amino acids. V dropped 2 bases and J dropped 1 base, with 14 bases sitting between them. The CDR3 DNA sequence: TGTGCCAGCAGCCAATCGCTGGCGGGGGCCCAAGAGACCCAGTACTTC. It encodes CASSQSLAGAQETQYF.

The chain employs TRBV19 and TRBJ2-7, with D possibly being TRBD2 (5 bases). The CDR3 has 14 amino acids. V was trimmed by 6 bases and J by 6 bases, leaving 18 bases between them. Looked up from germline, CDR1 is LNHDA and CDR2 is SQIVND (reference sequence). CDR3 region: CASSQSGSSSEQYF. The CDR3 DNA reads TGTGCCAGTAGCCAGAGCGGCTCCTCATCCGAGCAGTACTTC.

The chain employs TRBV2 and TRBJ1-2; 7 bases fit TRBD1. The CDR3 extends over 13 amino acids. Germline V gene sequence: CDR1 SNHLY, CDR2 FYNNEI. V lost 5 bases and J lost 2; bases outside the gene matches: 2. CDR3 bases: TGTGCCAGCAGTTTACAGGGGAACTATGGCTACACCTTC. Its protein is CASSLQGNYGYTF.

The chain uses TRBV7-9 and TRBJ2-2, with 7 bases identical to TRBD2. J gave up 4 bases and V 1 base, and 6 bases lay outside the gene matches. The length of the CDR3 is 16 residues. From germline, CDR1 is SEHNR and CDR2 FQNEAQ (reference sequence). The CDR3 DNA sequence: TGTGCCAGCAGCTTAGGGTCCCTAGCGGCCACCGGGGAGCTGTTTTTT. Protein sequence: CASSLGSLAATGELFF. The variable domain in full, with the rest retrieved from reference TRBV7-9 and TRBJ2-2, is DTGVSQNPRHKITKRGQNVTFRCDPISEHNRLYWYRQTLGQGPEFLTYFQNEAQLEKSRLLSDRFSAERPKGSFSTLEIQRTEQGDSAMYLCASSLGSLAATGELFFGEGSRLTVL.